This T cell receptor (beta chain) was profiled in a study of blood T cell repertoires in COVID-19. Study in general: Researchers got acute and convalescent COVID-19 samples from the United States, Italy and Spain. T cells, B-cell-depleted T cells, or PBMCs supplied cDNA or gDNA.

In the source study's methods: Estimation of nucleated cell counts was performed using reference gene primer amplification. Assay: immunoSEQ multiplex PCR; the TCRdb copy retains only in-frame clones and omits some. The V and J calls and the clone size are those of that table, but D and trimming were determined from the DNA. The sample has over 600,000 clones; just under 90% are singletons. Germline CDR1 MNHEY, CDR2 SVGAGI. The CDR3 loop spans 16 amino acids. J was trimmed by 5 bases and V by 3 bases; bases with no gene match: 8. The chain couples TRBV6-5 to TRBJ2-1; 9 positions agree with TRBD2. Sequenced input: peripheral blood. This sequence originates from a woman aged 18 to 35 with acute or convalescent COVID-19. CDR3 protein: CASSYSWASGDNEQFF. The CDR3 nucleotides read TGTGCCAGCAGTTATAGCTGGGCTAGCGGGGACAATGAGCAGTTCTTC.